This TCR beta chain was sequenced during a study of T cell changes during pregnancy in multiple sclerosis. TCRdb keeps only in-frame clones here, not all; method: immunoSEQ multiplex PCR. The sample shows tens of thousands of clones, 94% of them seen only once. This clone was seen only a few times. The material sequenced was peripheral blood, taken in the third trimester of pregnancy. The receptor comes from a female donor with multiple sclerosis, enrolled in a pregnancy study.

The CDR3 DNA reads as TGTGCCAGCAAGAGGGACAGGGCGACCGGGGAGCTGTTTTTT. Amino acids: CASKRDRATGELFF. The rearrangement joins TRBV6-1 to TRBJ2-2, with TRBD1 matching over 9 bases. With V trimmed by 7 bases and J by 5 bases, 5 bases remained unmatched. CDR3 size: 14 residues. CDR1 and CDR2 (germline): MNHNS, SASEGT.